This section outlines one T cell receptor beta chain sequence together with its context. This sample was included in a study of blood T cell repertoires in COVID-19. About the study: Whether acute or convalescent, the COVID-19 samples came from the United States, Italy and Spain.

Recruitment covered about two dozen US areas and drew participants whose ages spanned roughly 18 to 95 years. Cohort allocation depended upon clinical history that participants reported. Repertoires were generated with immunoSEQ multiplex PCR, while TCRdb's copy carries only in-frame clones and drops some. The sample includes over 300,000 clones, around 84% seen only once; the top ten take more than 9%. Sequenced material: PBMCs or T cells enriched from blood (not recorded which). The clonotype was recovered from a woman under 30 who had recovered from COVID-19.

The chain's CDR3 is CAIRSTGERGTEAFF. DNA for the CDR3: TGTGCCATCAGAAGCACAGGGGAAAGGGGCACTGAAGCTTTCTTT. The chain employs TRBV10-3 and TRBJ1-1, with 7 bases matching TRBD1. The germline CDR1 and CDR2 sequences are ENHRY and SYGVKD. CDR3 length: 15 residues. J gave up 4 bases and V 6 bases, and 11 bases lay outside the gene matches.